This record looks at one T cell receptor beta chain sequence and its context. The antigen remains unidentified. Trimming took off 7 bases at V and 1 base at J, with 5 bases between the two ends. In germline, CDR1 is MNHNS, CDR2 SASEGT. CDR3 length: 12 amino acids. The data belong to a study of cytomegalovirus exposure and HLA in healthy donors. Researchers ran the PCR with 60 Vbeta and 13 Jbeta primers. Produced via immunoSEQ multiplex PCR; TCRdb's table is partial and in-frame only. The table shows about 130,000 clones, with 70% to 85% occurring only once. Overall study findings and caveats: The investigators catalogued some 160 TCR beta chains as cytomegalovirus-associated. Compared with the approximately 680-donor mean, an Asian-associated ancestry cluster reportedly had fewer N-insertions, according to a later analysis. Reported performance of the classifier showed diagnosis of cytomegalovirus status with high specificity and sensitivity.

The receptor was derived from a woman aged 18 to 35 in good health and CMV-seropositive. V and J are TRBV6-1 and TRBJ1-5; TRBD1 might be the D (5 bases). Sequencing was done on a sample of PBMCs. CDR3 protein: CASKGSNQPQHF. The DNA of the CDR3 is TGTGCCAGCAAGGGGAGCAATCAGCCCCAGCATTTT.